This record covers a single TCR beta chain. Trimming removed 3 bases at V and 0 bases at J, with 6 bases between. The length of the CDR3 is 14 residues. From germline, CDR1 is LGHNA and CDR2 YSLEER. The data were obtained in a study of CD8 T cells in Susac syndrome. Random hexamers primed reverse transcription of 0.5 to 1 ug RNA. In TCRdb, the immunoSEQ multiplex PCR reads were re-called with MiXCR into one record per CDR3 protein. The top ten clones hold approximately 0.25% of a sample with about 27,000 distinct CDR3 sequences, 94% of them seen once. This sequence joins TRBV4-3 and TRBJ2-1; no definite D call. The clonotype was recovered from a human donor in good health. Material for sequencing was CD8+ T cells from PBMCs. CDR3 sequence reads: CASSQAASYNEQFF. CDR3 DNA: TGCGCCAGCAGCCAGGCCGCCTCCTACAATGAGCAGTTCTTC.